A single sample is the source of the 30 T cell receptor beta chains below, sequenced in a study of control samples from healthy donors and cancer patients. The data were produced by immunoSEQ multiplex PCR, yet TCRdb's version contains in-frame clones alone and is incomplete. The sample has fewer than 200,000 clones; around 93% are singletons. The sample consisted of blood. These receptors came from an older woman in good health.

The chain employs TRBV4-3 and TRBJ1-1, with a weak D call TRBD1 (6 bases). Germline V lookup: CDR1 LGHNA, CDR2 YSLEER. The ends were cut back, 2 bases at V and 0 bases at J, with 10 bases in the middle. The CDR3 sequence is 15 residues long. CDR3 bases: TGCGCCAGCAGCCAATCGACAGGCCTGAACACTGAAGCTTTCTTT. Amino acid sequence: CASSQSTGLNTEAFF.

The J gene is TRBJ1-4, the V gene TRBV6-2 or TRBV6-3; the D gene is possibly TRBD1 (6 bases). This CDR3 has 14 residues. CDR1 MNHEY and CDR2 SVGEGT come from the germline V gene. V was trimmed by 8 bases and J by 8 bases, leaving 18 bases between them. The CDR3 spells CASCSDRDPEKLFF. The CDR3 DNA sequence: TGTGCCAGCTGTTCGGACAGAGATCCCGAAAAACTGTTTTTT.

The count of this clone is one. The V and J genes are TRBV7-9 and TRBJ1-4; D is perhaps TRBD1 (6 bases). V lost 5 bases to trimming and J lost 2 bases, with 15 bases between them. The V gene's germline CDR1 is SEHNR and CDR2 FQNEAQ (reference sequence). The CDR3 contains 16 residues. As DNA, the CDR3 is TGTGCCAGCAGCCTACGGGGGCAAGGGACTAATGAAAAACTGTTTTTT. Its protein is CASSLRGQGTNEKLFF.

V is TRBV7-2 and J is TRBJ2-4; D not certain. The length of the CDR3 is 14 residues. The V and J ends lost 2 bases and 7 bases respectively, with 12 bases between them. CDR1 is SGHTA and CDR2 is FQGNSA in the germline V gene. The CDR3 bases are TGTGCCAGCAGCTTATCACAAGTGAGGAACATTCAGTACTTC. Translated: CASSLSQVRNIQYF.

CDR3 region: CASSPPGRDEQFF. CDR3 coding DNA: TGTGCCAGCTCACCACCCGGGCGTGATGAGCAGTTCTTC. The rearrangement joins TRBV18 to TRBJ2-1; D not resolved. CDR1 and CDR2 (germline): KGHSH, LQKENI. V shed 0 bases and J shed 8 bases, with 8 bases lying between them. This CDR3 is built from 13 residues.

This chain connects TRBV6-5 to TRBJ1-2, with D unclear. The CDR3 runs to 12 residues. Trimming removed 6 bases at V and 7 bases at J, with 12 bases between. Germline values: CDR1 MNHEY, CDR2 SVGAGI. In DNA, the CDR3 is TGTGCCAGCAGGACCAGAGGAGTTGGCTACACCTTC. Amino acids: CASRTRGVGYTF.

The chain is built from TRBV2 and TRBJ1-1; D might be TRBD1 (5 bases). The CDR3 length is 14 residues. Germline loops: CDR1 SNHLY, CDR2 FYNNEI. The V end lost 5 bases, the J end lost 7 bases, and 17 bases lay between the germline ends. The CDR3, as DNA: TGTGCCAGCAGTCCAGGTGGGGGTTTGATTGAAGCTTTCTTT. It encodes CASSPGGGLIEAFF.

This chain uses TRBV5-6 with TRBJ1-6; 7 nucleotides align to TRBD1. The J segment lost 8 bases and the V segment lost 4 bases, leaving 6 bases of the junction unmatched. Germline values: CDR1 SGHDT, CDR2 YYEEEE. The CDR3 has 14 residues. The CDR3 protein is CASSRDRQYSPLHF. CDR3 DNA sequence: TGTGCCAGCAGCAGGGACAGACAATATTCACCCCTCCACTTT.

The chain combines TRBV5-6 with TRBJ1-2, with TRBD1 matching 10 bases. Germline V CDR1 and CDR2: SGHDT, YYEEEE. CDR3 length: 15 amino acids. V lost 4 bases, J lost 7 bases, and 10 bases stayed unmatched. The chain's CDR3 is CASSTPGQGMGGYTF. The CDR3 DNA sequence: TGTGCCAGCAGCACTCCGGGACAGGGGATGGGTGGCTACACCTTC.

The rearrangement uses TRBV9 and TRBJ1-2; D ambiguous. CDR3 length equals 15 residues. Deletions cut 3 bases from V and 8 bases from J, with 20 bases between. Germline V gene sequence: CDR1 SGDLS, CDR2 YYNGEE. The CDR3 bases are TGTGCCAGCAGCGCGGGCGAAGGGTCATTAAACGGCTACACCTTC. Protein product: CASSAGEGSLNGYTF.

The chain combines TRBV27 with TRBJ1-1; the D is unclear. The CDR3 has 13 amino acids. Germline lookup yields CDR1 MNHEY and CDR2 SMNVEV (reference sequence). Trimming pared 2 bases from V and 3 bases from J, leaving 7 bases between. The CDR3 protein is CASSLLQDTEAFF. As DNA, the CDR3 is TGTGCCAGCAGTTTACTTCAGGACACTGAAGCTTTCTTT.

The J gene is TRBJ1-5, the V gene TRBV11-2; tentatively, D is TRBD1 (6 bases). CDR3 length equals 14 residues. Germline loops: CDR1 SGHAT, CDR2 FQNNGV. Deletions cut 3 bases from V and 7 bases from J, with 13 bases between. The CDR3 region has the DNA TGTGCCAGCAGCTTTAAAATGGACAGCCAGCCCCAGCATTTT. This gives the protein CASSFKMDSQPQHF.

V and J are TRBV12-5 and TRBJ1-1; 7 nucleotides match TRBD1. CDR1 is LGHNT and CDR2 is FRNRAP in the germline V gene. The CDR3 covers 13 residues. V shed 9 bases and J 4 bases; nucleotides not matched to a gene: 8. Here the CDR3 DNA reads TGTGCTAGCCTCAGGGGGTGGGGCACTGAAGCTTTCTTT. It codes for CASLRGWGTEAFF.

The chain combines TRBV7-2 with TRBJ1-2, with TRBD1 as a possible D gene (5 bases). This CDR3 is built from 15 residues. Looked up from germline, CDR1 is SGHTA and CDR2 is FQGNSA. V shed 0 bases and J shed 3 bases, with 11 bases lying between them. The chain's CDR3 is CASSLARQPDYGYTF. The DNA for the CDR3 is TGTGCCAGCAGCTTAGCGCGACAGCCCGACTATGGCTACACCTTC.

The chain links TRBV18 to TRBJ1-1; maybe TRBD1 (6 bases). Germline V gives CDR1 KGHSH, CDR2 LQKENI. The CDR3 sequence is 17 residues long. V was trimmed by 2 bases and J by 3 bases, leaving 19 bases between them. CDR3 sequence: CASSPWGSGAGDTEAFF. In DNA form, the CDR3 reads TGTGCCAGCTCACCATGGGGGTCAGGGGCAGGAGACACTGAAGCTTTCTTT.

This chain connects TRBV5-1 to TRBJ1-6; 7 bases are a match to TRBD1. This CDR3 region has 16 residues. V lost 0 bases to trimming and J lost 0 bases; unmatched junction nucleotides: 0. In germline, CDR1 is SGHRS, CDR2 YFSETQ. As DNA, the CDR3 is TGCGCCAGCAGCTTGGGGGACAGCTCCTATAATTCACCCCTCCACTTT. The encoded protein is CASSLGDSSYNSPLHF.

The chain uses TRBV2 and TRBJ2-3, with D perhaps TRBD1 or TRBD2 (6 bases each). Germline loops: CDR1 SNHLY, CDR2 FYNNEI. The CDR3 runs to 16 residues. Trimming removed 6 bases at V and 2 bases at J, with 18 bases between. The CDR3 DNA reads TGTGCCAGCAGCGAGGACAGCAGGGGACTCACAGATACGCAGTATTTT. It is translated as CASSEDSRGLTDTQYF.

The chain recombines TRBV19 with TRBJ1-1; the D gene is possibly TRBD1 (6 bases). Looked up from germline, CDR1 is LNHDA and CDR2 is SQIVND (reference sequence). V was trimmed by 3 bases and J by 3 bases, leaving 11 bases between them. The CDR3 length is 14 residues. The CDR3 protein is CASSIGQGYTEAFF. In DNA form, the CDR3 reads TGTGCCAGTAGTATCGGGCAGGGGTACACTGAAGCTTTCTTT.

This clone came up a few times. This sequence joins TRBV7-2 and TRBJ2-2; 15 nucleotides align to TRBD2. Germline CDR1 is SGHTA and CDR2 is FQGNSA. The CDR3 runs to 17 residues. V lost 5 bases and J lost 6; bases outside the gene matches: 7. CDR3 residues: CASSDRRTSGGAGELFF. Here the CDR3 DNA reads TGTGCCAGCAGCGACAGGAGGACTAGCGGGGGGGCCGGGGAGCTGTTTTTT.

The V and J genes are TRBV3-1 (or the pseudogene TRBV3-2) and TRBJ2-3, with TRBD2 as a possible D gene (6 bases). Germline CDR1 LGHDT, CDR2 YNNKEL (reference sequence). The germline V and J ends were trimmed by 3 bases and 0 bases, with 13 bases remaining between them. The CDR3 contains 16 residues. This chain's CDR3 is CASSHHSGGSTDTQYF. The CDR3 coding sequence is TGTGCCAGCAGCCATCACTCCGGGGGTAGCACAGATACGCAGTATTTT.

There are a few counts of this clone. The chain joins TRBV7-3 to TRBJ2-3, with D perhaps TRBD1 (8 bases). CDR1 and CDR2 (germline): SGHTA, FQGTGA. CDR3 length: 17 residues. V lost 1 base to trimming and J lost 4 bases, with 18 bases between them. The CDR3 protein is CASSLRPRGRGSDTQYF. The DNA for the CDR3 is TGTGCCAGCAGCTTAAGACCCAGGGGGCGGGGGTCAGATACGCAGTATTTT.

The rearrangement links TRBV9 to TRBJ2-1, with a possible D match to TRBD1 (5 bases). Germline lookup yields CDR1 SGDLS and CDR2 YYNGEE. The CDR3 is 13 residues long. Trimming took off 0 bases at V and 7 bases at J, with 8 bases between the two ends. The CDR3 protein is CASSVGRVNEQFF. The CDR3 DNA is TGTGCCAGCAGCGTAGGCAGGGTGAATGAGCAGTTCTTC.

The sample holds a few counts of this clone. The chain uses TRBV7-8 and TRBJ2-3; the D gene is possibly TRBD2 (5 bases). From germline, CDR1 is SGHVS and CDR2 FQNEAQ. The CDR3 sequence is 14 residues long. The V and J ends lost 4 bases and 5 bases respectively, with 13 bases between them. The CDR3 loop reads CASSSPQRVDTQYF. CDR3 in DNA: TGTGCCAGCAGCTCCCCCCAGAGGGTAGATACGCAGTATTTT.

The chain is built from TRBV19 and TRBJ1-5; D is unclear. The length of the CDR3 is 12 residues. Germline V lookup: CDR1 LNHDA, CDR2 SQIVND (reference sequence). V was trimmed by 5 bases and J by 9 bases, leaving 11 bases between them. The CDR3 coding sequence is TGTGCCAGTAGTGCCCATTATTGGCCCCAGCATTTT. This sequence encodes CASSAHYWPQHF.

This sequence joins TRBV6-5 and TRBJ2-7, with TRBD1 matching over 7 bases. This CDR3 contains 15 residues. In germline, CDR1 is MNHEY, CDR2 SVGAGI. V lost 6 bases to trimming and J lost 1 base; unmatched junction nucleotides: 9. Here the CDR3 reads CASSRQGEFSYEQYF. CDR3 coding DNA: TGTGCCAGCAGCCGACAGGGCGAATTTTCCTACGAGCAGTACTTC.

The genes are TRBV15 and TRBJ2-1; D is undetermined. The length of the CDR3 is 11 residues. V was trimmed by 7 bases and J by 5 bases, leaving 6 bases between them. Germline V gives CDR1 LNHNV, CDR2 YYDKDF (reference sequence). CDR3 sequence: CATNWNNEQFF. The DNA of the CDR3 is TGTGCCACCAATTGGAACAATGAGCAGTTCTTC.

The genes are TRBV6-2 or TRBV6-3 and TRBJ1-6, with D perhaps matching TRBD1 (5 bases). CDR3 length: 14 amino acids. Germline loops: CDR1 MNHEY, CDR2 SVGEGT. Trimming pared 6 bases from V and 0 bases from J, leaving 6 bases between. CDR3 nucleotides: TGTGCCAGCAGCGACAGCTCCTATAATTCACCCCTCCACTTT. It is translated as CASSDSSYNSPLHF.

The V call is TRBV19, the J call TRBJ1-6, with D hard to call. The germline V and J ends were trimmed by 6 bases and 0 bases, with 18 bases remaining between them. Germline-derived CDR1 and CDR2 are LNHDA and SQIVND (reference sequence). The CDR3 runs 18 residues. The CDR3 loop reads CASRKRWGGSSYNSPLHF. Here the CDR3 DNA reads TGTGCCAGTAGGAAACGTTGGGGTGGGAGCTCCTATAATTCACCCCTCCACTTT.

The chain combines TRBV27 with TRBJ1-3; 8 bases agree with TRBD1. Germline CDR1 is MNHEY and CDR2 is SMNVEV (reference sequence). The CDR3 is made up of 12 amino acids. J lost 7 bases, V lost 9 bases, and 5 bases had no gene match. CDR3 nucleotides: TGTGCCAGTGGGGACAGGCGGAACACCATATATTTT. It codes for CASGDRRNTIYF.

The rearrangement joins TRBV30 to TRBJ1-4; D not certain. V lost 1 base, J lost 1 base, and 10 bases lay in between. In germline, CDR1 is GTSNPN, CDR2 SVGIG (reference sequence). The CDR3 loop spans 15 amino acids. CDR3 sequence reads: CAWSGATRTNEKLFF. The CDR3 nucleotides are TGTGCCTGGAGTGGGGCTACCAGAACTAATGAAAAACTGTTTTTT.